This T cell receptor beta chain was sequenced in a study of T cells after yellow fever vaccination. Findings and limits, study-wide: It was a weaker secondary response, yet one that peaked faster, at day 5 versus 15.

This clonotype was observed a handful of times. Its target is not known. UMIs were added to TCR cDNA along with a universal primer site when it was made by 5'RACE template switching. TCRdb reanalysed the 5' RACE reads using MiXCR and keeps one entry per CDR3 protein. The table lists just over 300,000 distinct CDR3 sequences, around 3.6% of them singletons. The sequence was obtained from a man younger than 35 who received the YFV17D yellow fever vaccine. This sample comprised PBMCs, obtained on the day of the yellow fever booster vaccination.

DNA for the CDR3: TGTGCCAGCAGTTCCCGAAAAAACAGGGGGAACACCGGGGAGCTGTTTTTT. Translation: CASSSRKNRGNTGELFF. The rearrangement uses TRBV28 and TRBJ2-2; 7 positions match TRBD1. CDR3 length: 17 amino acids. Trimming took 4 bases from V and 1 from J; bases not matched to a gene: 9. Germline V gene lookup returns CDR1 MDHEN and CDR2 SYDVKM. Looking up the rest from reference TRBV28 and TRBJ2-2 gives the full variable domain: DVKVTQSSRYLVKRTGEKVFLECVQDMDHENMFWYRQDPGLGLRLIYFSYDVKMKEKGDIPEGYSVSREKKERFSLILESASTNQTSMYLCASSSRKNRGNTGELFFGEGSRLTVL.